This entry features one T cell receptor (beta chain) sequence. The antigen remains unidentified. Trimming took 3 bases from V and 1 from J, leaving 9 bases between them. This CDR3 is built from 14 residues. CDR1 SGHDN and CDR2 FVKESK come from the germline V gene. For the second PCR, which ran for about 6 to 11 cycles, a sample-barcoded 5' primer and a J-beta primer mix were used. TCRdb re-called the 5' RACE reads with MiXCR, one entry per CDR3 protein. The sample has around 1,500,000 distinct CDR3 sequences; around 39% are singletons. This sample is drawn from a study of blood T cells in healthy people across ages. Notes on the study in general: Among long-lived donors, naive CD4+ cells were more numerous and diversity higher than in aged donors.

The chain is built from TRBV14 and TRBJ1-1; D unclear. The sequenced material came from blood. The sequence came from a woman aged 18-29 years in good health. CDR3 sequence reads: CASSQPFTNTEAFF. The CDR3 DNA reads TGTGCCAGCAGCCAGCCTTTCACGAACACTGAAGCTTTCTTT.